This T cell receptor beta chain was sequenced for a study of radiotherapy plus CTLA-4 blockade in lung cancer. On the study more broadly: Objective responses were seen in under 20% of patients, disease control in over 25%. Overall study results and limits: Clones derived from tumor TCRs expanded in blood after radiotherapy plus ipilimumab.

The table came from immunoSEQ multiplex PCR; TCRdb's copy has only in-frame clones and leaves some out. The table shows about 120,000 clones, with approximately 90% occurring only once. Germline trimming cut 7 bases from V and 3 bases from J; bases unmatched to any gene: 9. The CDR3 is made up of 14 amino acids. CDR1 is ENHRY and CDR2 is SYGVKD in the germline V gene. In the case of this clone: Its specificity is not known.

Source: peripheral blood, taken from a patient treated with radiotherapy plus ipilimumab. The genes are TRBV10-3 and TRBJ2-7; 7 bases map to TRBD1. The TCR comes from a human donor with non-small cell lung cancer that progressed on radiotherapy plus ipilimumab. As DNA, the CDR3 is TGTGCCATCAATACCCGGGACAGTTTCTACGAGCAGTACTTC. The encoded protein is CAINTRDSFYEQYF.